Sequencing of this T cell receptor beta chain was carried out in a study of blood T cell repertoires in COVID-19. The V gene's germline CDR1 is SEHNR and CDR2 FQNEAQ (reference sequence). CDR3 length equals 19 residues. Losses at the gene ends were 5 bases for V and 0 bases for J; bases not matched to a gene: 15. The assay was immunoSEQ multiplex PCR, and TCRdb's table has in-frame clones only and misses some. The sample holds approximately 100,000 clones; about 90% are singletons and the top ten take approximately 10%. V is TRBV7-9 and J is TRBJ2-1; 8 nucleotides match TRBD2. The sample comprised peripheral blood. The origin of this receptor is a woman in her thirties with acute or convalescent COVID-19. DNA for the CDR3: TGTGCCAGCAGCCCCCCGGGGTGGGTAGCGGGGAGCTCCTACAATGAGCAGTTCTTC. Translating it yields CASSPPGWVAGSSYNEQFF.